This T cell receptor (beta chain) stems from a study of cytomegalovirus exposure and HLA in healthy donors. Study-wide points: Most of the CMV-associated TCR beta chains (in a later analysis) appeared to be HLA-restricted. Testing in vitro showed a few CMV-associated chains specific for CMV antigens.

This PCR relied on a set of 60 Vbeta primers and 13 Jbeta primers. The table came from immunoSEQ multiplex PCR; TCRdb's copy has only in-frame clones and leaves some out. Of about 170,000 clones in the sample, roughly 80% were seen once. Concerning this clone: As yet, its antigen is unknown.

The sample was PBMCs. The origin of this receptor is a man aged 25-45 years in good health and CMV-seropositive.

CDR3 sequence: CASSGHSSGNTIYF. Written as DNA, the CDR3 is TGTGCCAGCAGTGGGCACAGTTCTGGAAACACCATATATTTT. The V and J genes are TRBV6-5 and TRBJ1-3; no definite D call. Trimming removed 5 bases at V and 1 base at J, with 9 bases between. The germline CDR1 and CDR2 sequences are MNHEY and SVGAGI. The CDR3 is 14 amino acids.